The clone carrying this TCR beta chain was found a few times. The antigen is undetermined. This may come from a read error, since a much larger clone is one base off. The CDR3 sequence is 12 residues long. Looked up from germline, CDR1 is SQVTM and CDR2 is ANQGSEA. The data originate from a study of metastatic and nonmetastatic thyroid tumors. About the research overall: Malignant thyroid and benign thyroid patients provided blood and tumor or nodule tissue whose repertoires were compared.

Original analysis: Using the CDR3 differences seen across clinicopathological groups, the authors built a distant-metastasis classifier for papillary thyroid cancer, which was meant to discriminate distant-metastatic patients. With MiXCR, TCRdb reprocessed the PCR reads. It is TCRdb's table, rather than the study itself, that gives the V and J calls and clone size. The sample contains tens of thousands of clones, 9.5% to 13% of which appear only once. Nobody among the patients had been given any treatment before thyroid surgery. Overall study findings and caveats: Relative to benign nodules, malignant thyroid tumors were reportedly characterized by significantly elevated TCR beta diversity in blood and tumor.

The sequencing input was blood. The clonotype was recovered from a male donor with papillary thyroid cancer or a benign thyroid nodule (not recorded which). Some clones in this sample may be carry-over from other donors' samples. J is TRBJ2-5 and V is TRBV29-1; D uncertain. CDR3 sequence (DNA): TGCAGTGCCTCCCGGGTCCGGGAGACCCAGTACTTC. Its translation: CSASRVRETQYF.